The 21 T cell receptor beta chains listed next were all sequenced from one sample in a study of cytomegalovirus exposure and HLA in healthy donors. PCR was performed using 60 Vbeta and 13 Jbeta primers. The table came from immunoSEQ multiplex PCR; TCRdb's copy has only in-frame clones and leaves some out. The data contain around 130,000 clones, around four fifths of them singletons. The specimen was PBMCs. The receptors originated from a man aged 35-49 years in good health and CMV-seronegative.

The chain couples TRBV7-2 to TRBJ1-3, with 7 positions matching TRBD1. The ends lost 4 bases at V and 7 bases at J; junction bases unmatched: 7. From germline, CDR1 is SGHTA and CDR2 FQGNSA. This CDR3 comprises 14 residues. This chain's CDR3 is CASSYGQVGNTIYF. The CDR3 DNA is TGTGCCAGCAGCTATGGACAGGTGGGGAACACCATATATTTT. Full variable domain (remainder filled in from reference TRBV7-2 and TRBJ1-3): GAGVSQSPSNKVTEKGKDVELRCDPISGHTALYWYRQSLGQGLEFLIYFQGNSAPDKSGLPSDRFSAERTGGSVSTLTIQRTQQEDSAVYLCASSYGQVGNTIYFGEGSWLTVV.

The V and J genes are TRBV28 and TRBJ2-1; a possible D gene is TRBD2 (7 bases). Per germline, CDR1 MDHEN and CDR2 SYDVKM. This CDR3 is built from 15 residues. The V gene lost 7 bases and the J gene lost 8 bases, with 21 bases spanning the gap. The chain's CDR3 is CASTLGGASGHEQFF. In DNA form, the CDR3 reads TGTGCCAGCACCCTGGGGGGGGCCTCAGGGCATGAGCAGTTCTTC.

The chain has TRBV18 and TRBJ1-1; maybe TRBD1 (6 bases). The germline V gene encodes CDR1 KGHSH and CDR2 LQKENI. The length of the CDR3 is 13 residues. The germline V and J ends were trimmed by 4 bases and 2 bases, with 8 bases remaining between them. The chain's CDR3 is CASSQDRNTEAFF. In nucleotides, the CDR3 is TGTGCCAGCTCACAGGACAGAAACACTGAAGCTTTCTTT.

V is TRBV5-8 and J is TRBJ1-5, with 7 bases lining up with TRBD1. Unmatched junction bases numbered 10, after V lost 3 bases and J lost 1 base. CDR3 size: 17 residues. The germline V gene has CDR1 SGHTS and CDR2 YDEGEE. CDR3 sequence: CASSYTGVGLSNQPQHF. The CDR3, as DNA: TGTGCCAGCAGCTATACAGGGGTGGGATTGAGCAATCAGCCCCAGCATTTT.

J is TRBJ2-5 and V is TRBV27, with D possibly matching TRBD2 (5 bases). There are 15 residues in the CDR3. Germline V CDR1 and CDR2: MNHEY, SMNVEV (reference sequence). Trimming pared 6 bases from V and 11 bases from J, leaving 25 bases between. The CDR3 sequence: CASRPPGLMKRGQYF. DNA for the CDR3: TGTGCCAGCAGACCGCCGGGGTTGATGAAGAGAGGGCAGTACTTC.

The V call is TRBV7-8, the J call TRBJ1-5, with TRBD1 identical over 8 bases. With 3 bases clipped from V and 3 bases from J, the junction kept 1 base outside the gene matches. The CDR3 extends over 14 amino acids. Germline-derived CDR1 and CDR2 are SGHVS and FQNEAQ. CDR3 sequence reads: CASSLDRDNQPQHF. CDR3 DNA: TGTGCCAGCAGCTTGGACAGGGACAATCAGCCCCAGCATTTT.

DNA of the CDR3: TGTGCCAGCAGTGCGAGCCCTAGCGCAAGGACAGATACGCAGTATTTT. As protein: CASSASPSARTDTQYF. The chain is built from TRBV25-1 and TRBJ2-3, with D possibly being TRBD2 (6 bases). This CDR3 comprises 16 residues. V shed 4 bases and J shed 3 bases, with 17 bases lying between them. Germline assignment: CDR1 MGHDK and CDR2 SYGVNS.

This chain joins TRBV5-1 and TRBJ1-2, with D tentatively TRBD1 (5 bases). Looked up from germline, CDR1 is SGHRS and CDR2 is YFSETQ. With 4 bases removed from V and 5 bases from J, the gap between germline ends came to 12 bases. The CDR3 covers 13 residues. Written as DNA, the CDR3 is TGCGCCAGCAGCCAGGGATTCCTTTATGGCTACACCTTC. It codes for CASSQGFLYGYTF.

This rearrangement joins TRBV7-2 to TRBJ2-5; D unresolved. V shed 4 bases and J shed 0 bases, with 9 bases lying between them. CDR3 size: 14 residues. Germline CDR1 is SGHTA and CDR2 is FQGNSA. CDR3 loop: CASSSRLNQETQYF. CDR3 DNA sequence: TGTGCCAGCAGCTCCCGACTCAACCAAGAGACCCAGTACTTC.

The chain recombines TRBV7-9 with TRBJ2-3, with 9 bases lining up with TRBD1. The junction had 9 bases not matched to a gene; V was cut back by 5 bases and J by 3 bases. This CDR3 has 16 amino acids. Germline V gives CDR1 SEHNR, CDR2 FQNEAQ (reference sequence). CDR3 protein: CASSPTTGGRTDTQYF. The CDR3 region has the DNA TGTGCCAGCAGCCCTACAACAGGGGGCAGAACAGATACGCAGTATTTT.

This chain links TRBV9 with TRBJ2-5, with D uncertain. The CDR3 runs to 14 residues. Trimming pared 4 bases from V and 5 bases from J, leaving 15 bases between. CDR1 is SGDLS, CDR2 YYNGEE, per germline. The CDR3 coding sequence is TGTGCCAGCAGCCTGGCCGACTTTAAGGAGACCCAGTACTTC. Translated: CASSLADFKETQYF.

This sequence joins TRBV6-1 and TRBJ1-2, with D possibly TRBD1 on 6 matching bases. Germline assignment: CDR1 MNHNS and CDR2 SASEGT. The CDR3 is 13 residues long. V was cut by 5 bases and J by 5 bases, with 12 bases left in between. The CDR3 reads CASSRQAVYGYTF. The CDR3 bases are TGTGCCAGCAGTCGACAGGCCGTTTATGGCTACACCTTC.

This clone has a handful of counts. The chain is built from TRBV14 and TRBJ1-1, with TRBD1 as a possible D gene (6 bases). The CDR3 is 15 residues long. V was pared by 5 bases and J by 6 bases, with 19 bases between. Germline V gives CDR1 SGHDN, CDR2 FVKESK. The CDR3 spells CASSLIPTGSSEAFF. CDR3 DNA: TGTGCCAGCAGCTTAATTCCAACAGGGAGCTCTGAAGCTTTCTTT.

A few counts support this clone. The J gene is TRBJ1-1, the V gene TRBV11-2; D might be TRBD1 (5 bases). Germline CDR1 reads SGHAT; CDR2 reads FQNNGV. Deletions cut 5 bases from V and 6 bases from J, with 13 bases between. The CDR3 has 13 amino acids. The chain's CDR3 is CASSLGGSAEAFF. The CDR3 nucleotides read TGTGCCAGCAGCCTGGGGGGGTCAGCTGAAGCTTTCTTT.

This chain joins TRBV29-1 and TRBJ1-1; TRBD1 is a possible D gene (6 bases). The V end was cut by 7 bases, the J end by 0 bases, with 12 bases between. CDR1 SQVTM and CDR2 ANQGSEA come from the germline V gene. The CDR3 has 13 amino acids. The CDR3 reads CSATGQMNTEAFF. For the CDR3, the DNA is TGCAGCGCCACAGGACAGATGAACACTGAAGCTTTCTTT.

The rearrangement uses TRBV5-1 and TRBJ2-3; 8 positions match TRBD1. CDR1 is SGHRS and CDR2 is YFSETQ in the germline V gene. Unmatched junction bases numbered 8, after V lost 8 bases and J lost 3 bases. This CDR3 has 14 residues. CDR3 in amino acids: CASRTGGLTDTQYF. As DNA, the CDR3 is TGCGCCAGTAGAACAGGGGGGTTAACAGATACGCAGTATTTT. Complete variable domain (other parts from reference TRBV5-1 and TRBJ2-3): KAGVTQTPRYLIKTRGQQVTLSCSPISGHRSVSWYQQTPGQGLQFLFEYFSETQRNKGNFPGRFSGRQFSNSRSEMNVSTLELGDSALYLCASRTGGLTDTQYFGPGTRLTVL.

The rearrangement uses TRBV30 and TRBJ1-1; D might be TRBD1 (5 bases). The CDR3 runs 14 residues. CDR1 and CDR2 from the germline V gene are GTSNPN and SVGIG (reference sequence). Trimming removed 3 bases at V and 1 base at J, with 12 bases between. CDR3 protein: CAWSRDLANTEAFF. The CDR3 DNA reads TGTGCCTGGAGCCGGGACTTAGCGAACACTGAAGCTTTCTTT.

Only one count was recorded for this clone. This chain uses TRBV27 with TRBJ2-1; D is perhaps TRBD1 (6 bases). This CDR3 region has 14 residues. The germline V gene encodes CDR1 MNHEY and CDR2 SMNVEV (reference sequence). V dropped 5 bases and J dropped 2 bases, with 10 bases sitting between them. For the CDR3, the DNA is TGTGCCAGCAGTCTCAGACAGGCCTACAATGAGCAGTTCTTC. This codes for CASSLRQAYNEQFF.

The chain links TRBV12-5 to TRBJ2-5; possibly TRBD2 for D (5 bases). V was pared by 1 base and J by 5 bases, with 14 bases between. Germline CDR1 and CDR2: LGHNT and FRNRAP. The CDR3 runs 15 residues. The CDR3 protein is CASGLATEVRETQYF. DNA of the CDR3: TGTGCTAGTGGTTTGGCAACGGAGGTGCGGGAGACCCAGTACTTC.

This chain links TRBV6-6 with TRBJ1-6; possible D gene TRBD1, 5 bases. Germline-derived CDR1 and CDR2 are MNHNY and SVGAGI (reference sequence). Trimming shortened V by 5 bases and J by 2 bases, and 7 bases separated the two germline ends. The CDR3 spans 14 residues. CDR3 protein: CASSATAYNSPLHF. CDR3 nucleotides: TGTGCCAGCAGTGCGACAGCCTATAATTCACCCCTCCACTTT.

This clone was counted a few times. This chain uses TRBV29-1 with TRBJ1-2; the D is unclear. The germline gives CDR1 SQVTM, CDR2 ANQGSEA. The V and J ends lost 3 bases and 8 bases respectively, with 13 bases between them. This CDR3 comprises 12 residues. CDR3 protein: CSVDEERGGYTF. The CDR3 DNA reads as TGCAGCGTTGACGAAGAACGCGGAGGCTACACCTTC.